Presented here are 15 T cell receptor beta chains from one specimen sequenced in a study of OX40 agonist ivuxolimab in advanced cancers. The table came from immunoSEQ multiplex PCR; TCRdb's copy has only in-frame clones and leaves some out. The sample shows fewer than 14,000 clones, over 80% of them seen only once. This sample comprised CD4+ or CD8+ T cells sorted from blood, obtained in a trial of the OX40 agonist ivuxolimab. The receptors were gathered from an adult with an advanced solid tumor such as melanoma, head and neck, liver or kidney cancer.

This chain uses TRBV19 with TRBJ1-1; maybe TRBD1 (5 bases). Trimming stripped 6 bases from V and 0 bases from J, with 8 bases between. CDR1 and CDR2 (germline): LNHDA, SQIVND (reference sequence). The CDR3 is 13 residues long. CDR3 nucleotides: TGTGCCAGTAGCACGGGGGTGAACACTGAAGCTTTCTTT. It yields the protein CASSTGVNTEAFF. Variable domain in full (rest from reference TRBV19 and TRBJ1-1): DGGITQSPKYLFRKEGQNVTLSCEQNLNHDAMYWYRQDPGQGLRLIYYSQIVNDFQKGDIAEGYSVSREKKESFPLTVTSAQKNPTAFYLCASSTGVNTEAFFGQGTRLTVV.

The chain is built from TRBV7-2 and TRBJ1-5; D perhaps matches TRBD1 (5 bases). The CDR3 consists of 16 residues. Trimming stripped 5 bases from V and 3 bases from J, with 17 bases between. From germline, CDR1 is SGHTA and CDR2 FQGNSA. Here the CDR3 DNA reads TGTGCCAGCAGCCCCTACGCTGGGGGACCCAATCAGCCCCAGCATTTT. Amino acids: CASSPYAGGPNQPQHF. The full variable domain, rest sourced from reference TRBV7-2 and TRBJ1-5, is GAGVSQSPSNKVTEKGKDVELRCDPISGHTALYWYRQSLGQGLEFLIYFQGNSAPDKSGLPSDRFSAERTGGSVSTLTIQRTQQEDSAVYLCASSPYAGGPNQPQHFGDGTRLSIL.

This sequence joins TRBV6-1 and TRBJ1-3; D ambiguous. The CDR3 loop spans 11 amino acids. Trimming pared 6 bases from V and 4 bases from J, leaving 4 bases between. Germline V gives CDR1 MNHNS, CDR2 SASEGT. CDR3 in DNA: TGTGCCAGCAGGGCGGGAAACACCATATATTTT. Translated, it gives CASRAGNTIYF.

The chain has TRBV21-1 and TRBJ1-4; the DNA was not used to check the table's D call, TRBD1. TRBV21-1 is a recognized pseudogene. The CDR3 is made up of 20 amino acids. As DNA, the CDR3 is TGTGCCAGCAGCTACGATTCGGACAGGGGGCTGAGGAACCCAAATGAAAAACTGTTTTTT. It is translated as CASSYDSDRGLRNPNEKLFF.

The rearrangement links TRBV19 to TRBJ2-7, with D unresolved. Deletions cut 4 bases from V and 0 bases from J, with 13 bases between. The germline V gene encodes CDR1 LNHDA and CDR2 SQIVND (reference sequence). The CDR3 has 15 residues. CDR3 coding DNA: TGTGCCAGTAGTACCCTGAGGTTTAGCTCCTACGAGCAGTACTTC. Residues: CASSTLRFSSYEQYF.

The table lists this clone with a count of one. The rearrangement uses TRBV6-6 and TRBJ1-3; 8 bases fit TRBD1. The germline gives CDR1 MNHNY, CDR2 SVGAGI (reference sequence). Germline trimming cut 8 bases from V and 2 bases from J; bases unmatched to any gene: 5. The CDR3 contains 14 residues. The CDR3: CASGDRGTGNTIYF. CDR3 DNA: TGTGCCAGCGGCGACAGGGGTACTGGAAACACCATATATTTT.

The chain joins TRBV9 to TRBJ2-1; possible D gene TRBD1, 5 bases. V lost 5 bases and J 3 bases, leaving 15 bases between the germline ends. The germline gives CDR1 SGDLS, CDR2 YYNGEE. CDR3 length: 15 amino acids. The CDR3 bases are TGTGCCAGCAGTCACCGAGAAGGGGACTACAATGAGCAGTTCTTC. Translated, it gives CASSHREGDYNEQFF. Variable domain in full (rest from reference TRBV9 and TRBJ2-1): DSGVTQTPKHLITATGQRVTLRCSPRSGDLSVYWYQQSLDQGLQFLIQYYNGEERAKGNILERFSAQQFPDLHSELNLSSLELGDSALYFCASSHREGDYNEQFFGPGTRLTVL.

This chain connects TRBV11-2 to TRBJ2-7; D might be TRBD2 (5 bases). Trimming took 8 bases from V and 10 from J, leaving 12 bases between them. Looked up from germline, CDR1 is SGHAT and CDR2 is FQNNGV. CDR3 size: 10 residues. The CDR3: CASALDFQYF. The DNA of the CDR3 is TGTGCCAGCGCACTAGACTTTCAGTACTTC.

The chain carries TRBV27 and TRBJ2-2, with TRBD2 as a possible D gene (6 bases). V was cut by 7 bases and J by 7 bases, with 22 bases left in between. CDR1 and CDR2 from the germline V gene are MNHEY and SMNVEV (reference sequence). The CDR3 covers 16 residues. The CDR3 bases are TGTGCCAGCACTATCGTGGAGGGTTGGAGGCTCGGGGAGCTGTTTTTT. It encodes CASTIVEGWRLGELFF.

This clone is medium-sized. This chain links TRBV7-8 with TRBJ1-5; D perhaps matches TRBD1 (6 bases). Germline values: CDR1 SGHVS, CDR2 FQNEAQ. Trimming took off 5 bases at V and 3 bases at J, with 11 bases between the two ends. This CDR3 spans 14 amino acids. As DNA, the CDR3 is TGTGCCAGCAGCCCAGGGGTCTACAATCAGCCCCAGCATTTT. As protein: CASSPGVYNQPQHF.

The chain uses TRBV29-1 and TRBJ2-3, with 9 nucleotides matching TRBD2. V trimming: 5 bases; J trimming: 0 bases; junction bases outside the gene matches: 3. The CDR3 spans 14 residues. CDR1 and CDR2 from the germline V gene are SQVTM and ANQGSEA. Here the CDR3 reads CSVSSGGSTDTQYF. In DNA, the CDR3 is TGCAGCGTTTCGAGCGGGGGGAGCACAGATACGCAGTATTTT.

The chain couples TRBV7-9 to TRBJ2-7; 9 bases are a match to TRBD2. This CDR3 has 14 residues. Germline-derived CDR1 and CDR2 are SEHNR and FQNEAQ (reference sequence). V was clipped by 8 bases and J by 5 bases; unmatched bases: 10. As DNA, the CDR3 is TGTGCCAGCTCCCCCCTAGCGGGGTCCCACGAGCAGTACTTC. It yields the protein CASSPLAGSHEQYF.

The J gene is TRBJ2-1, the V gene TRBV4-1; D ambiguous. The CDR3 loop spans 15 amino acids. Trimming took 1 base from V and 4 from J, leaving 11 bases between them. In germline, CDR1 is MGHRA, CDR2 YSYEKL. The CDR3 region has the DNA TGCGCCAGCAGCCAAGTGTCTGGATATTACAATGAGCAGTTCTTC. Protein product: CASSQVSGYYNEQFF.

The rearrangement links TRBV7-2 to TRBJ1-2; D call uncertain. Trimming took off 2 bases at V and 6 bases at J, with 16 bases between the two ends. This CDR3 comprises 15 residues. Germline loops: CDR1 SGHTA, CDR2 FQGNSA. For the CDR3, the DNA is TGTGCCAGCAGCTTATCCGGAGGAAAGTTTGATGGCTACACCTTC. Translating it yields CASSLSGGKFDGYTF.

The genes are TRBV13 and TRBJ2-7; unclear D gene. The CDR3 runs to 18 residues. The germline V gene has CDR1 PRHDT and CDR2 FYEKMQ (reference sequence). With 0 bases removed from V and 2 bases from J, the gap between germline ends came to 20 bases. The CDR3 region has the DNA TGTGCCAGCAGCTTAGGCGGTTACCGTTCATCTTCCCCCTACGAGCAGTACTTC. Protein: CASSLGGYRSSSPYEQYF.